These T cell receptor beta chains were read from a single sample in a study of shared clonotypes between healthy human individuals. Data came from immunoSEQ multiplex PCR; TCRdb stores just in-frame clones and leaves some out. Found here are roughly 600,000 clones, 95% to 98% of them singletons; the top ten hold more than 0.3%. Sequenced material: naive CD8+ T cells sorted from blood. The origin of the receptors is a man aged 30 to 39 in good health. Both conserved end residues are trimmed from each CDR3. Each record gives: J gene, V gene, clone size, CDR3 protein. Size values are once, few and many counts, or a class for expanded clones, and some rows have none.

TRBJ2-7 | TRBV7-9 | once | ASSLRDIAYEQY
TRBJ1-1 | TRBV6-6 | . | ASGHLNTEAF
TRBJ1-5 | TRBV11-2 | . | ASSVRAYQPQH
TRBJ1-1 | TRBV15 | . | ATSRVRGTEAF
TRBJ1-1 | TRBV7-9 | . | ASSQPRRTGTESEAF
TRBJ2-2 | TRBV7-6 | . | ASSLLGGYTGELF
TRBJ2-3 | TRBV6-6 | . | ASSPWGATDTQY
TRBJ1-1 | TRBV6-5 | . | ASSQGYKNTEAF
TRBJ2-3 | TRBV4-1 | . | ASSQDAFTRLDTQY
TRBJ2-3 | TRBV5-1 | . | ASSLERNTQY
TRBJ2-1 | TRBV9 | . | ASSVGSSSYNEQF
TRBJ2-5 | TRBV9 | . | ASSEGHLGTQY
TRBJ2-7 | TRBV13 | . | ASSLEGTGNYEQY
TRBJ2-1 | TRBV5-4 | . | ASSPNPVGSSYNEQF
TRBJ2-1 | TRBV6-5 | . | ASSNRLNPYNEQF
TRBJ1-2 | TRBV27 | . | ASTRGQAYGYT
TRBJ2-3 | TRBV28 | . | ASSLRGRLSDTQY
TRBJ2-1 | TRBV2 | . | ASGWASGRPSYNEQF
. | TRBV18 | once | ASSPRPGRDLYEQY
TRBJ2-2 | TRBV5-1 | . | ASSLAWEGNTGELF
TRBJ1-1 | TRBV7-9 | once | ASSHQGRGSDTEAF
TRBJ2-1 | TRBV29-1 | . | SVEGQGGKHNEQF
TRBJ2-2 | TRBV10-1 | . | ASSETNQGELF
TRBJ2-1 | TRBV9 | few | ASSVDGSGNEQF
TRBJ2-3 | TRBV9 | . | ASSSELAGTSTDTQY
TRBJ2-7 | TRBV5-6 | . | ASSLFGGPGYEQY
TRBJ2-7 | TRBV2 | . | ASDNFSYEQY
TRBJ2-1 | TRBV29-1 | . | SVLGAGGGNEQF
TRBJ2-7 | TRBV4-1 | . | ASSQGTGGVYEQY
TRBJ2-2 | TRBV27 | . | ASRFSYTGELF
TRBJ2-1 | TRBV6-6 | . | ASSYGLGAGNEQF
TRBJ1-5 | TRBV7-8 | . | ASSLAVGVNNQPQH
TRBJ1-1 | TRBV25-1 | . | ASSERQGATEAF
TRBJ1-1 | TRBV9 | . | ASSVVGGKEGQVNTEAF
TRBJ2-7 | TRBV27 | . | ASSSSGGLWVEQY
TRBJ2-7 | TRBV29-1 | once | SVILNGRAGEQY
TRBJ1-5 | TRBV27 | . | ASSSTNEPQH
TRBJ2-2 | TRBV2 | once | ASSAPNTGTNWSGELF
TRBJ2-3 | TRBV7-8 | . | ASSLGGDGTDTQY
TRBJ1-4 | TRBV29-1 | . | SVVGKDGDANEKLF
TRBJ1-5 | TRBV27 | . | ASSLSMGEANQPQH
TRBJ2-5 | TRBV30 | . | AWGGTSKREYQETQY
TRBJ2-7 | TRBV9 | . | ASNKGDRETEQY
TRBJ2-2 | TRBV9 | . | ASSTENLAGGPWNTGELF
TRBJ2-7 | TRBV5-6 | . | ASSLFDEQY
TRBJ2-1 | TRBV7-8 | . | ASSLDTGGGLYNEQF
TRBJ2-5 | TRBV29-1 | once | SVEGVTRRETQY
TRBJ1-2 | TRBV27 | . | ASTRGPSYGYT
TRBJ1-4 | TRBV27 | . | ASSLQGFSEKLF
TRBJ2-1 | TRBV15 | . | ATSSPTRFNEQF
TRBJ2-7 | TRBV2 | . | ASSETESYEQY
TRBJ1-5 | TRBV28 | once | ASSLGGIRPQH
TRBJ1-5 | TRBV7-2 | few | ASSLERGLHQPQH